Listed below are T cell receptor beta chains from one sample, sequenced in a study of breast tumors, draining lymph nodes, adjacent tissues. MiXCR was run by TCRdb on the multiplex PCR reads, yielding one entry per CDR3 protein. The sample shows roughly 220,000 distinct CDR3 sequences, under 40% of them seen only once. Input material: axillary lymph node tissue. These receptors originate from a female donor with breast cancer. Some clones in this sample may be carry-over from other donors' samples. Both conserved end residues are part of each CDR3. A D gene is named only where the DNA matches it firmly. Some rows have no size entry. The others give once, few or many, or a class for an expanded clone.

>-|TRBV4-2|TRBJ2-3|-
CASSQSRGWGTDTQYF
TGTGCCAGCAGCCAGTCTAGGGGGTGGGGCACAGATACGCAGTATTTT
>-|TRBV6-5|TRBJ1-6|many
CASSYSSWLPLHF
TGTGCCAGCAGTTACTCGAGTTGGCTTCCCCTCCACTTT
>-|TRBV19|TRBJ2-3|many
CASSMTTTDTQYF
TGTGCCAGTAGTATGACTACCACAGATACGCAGTATTTT
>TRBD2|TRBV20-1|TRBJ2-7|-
CSARTSGVDSGYEQYF
TGCAGTGCTCGGACTAGCGGGGTGGATAGCGGGTACGAGCAGTACTTC
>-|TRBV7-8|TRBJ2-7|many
CASRGRAWYEQYF
TGTGCCAGCAGGGGCCGGGCCTGGTACGAGCAGTACTTC
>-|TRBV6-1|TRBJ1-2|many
CASSPIGDGYTF
TGTGCCAGCAGTCCTATCGGCGATGGCTACACCTTC
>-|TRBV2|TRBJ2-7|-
CASRSPPHEQYF
TGTGCCAGCAGGTCGCCGCCTCACGAGCAGTACTTC
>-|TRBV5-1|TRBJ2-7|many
CASSPPRQDSSLEQYF
TGCGCCAGCAGCCCGCCAAGGCAGGACAGCAGTCTCGAGCAGTACTTC
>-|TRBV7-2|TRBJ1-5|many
CASSWTDNQPQHF
TGTGCCAGCAGCTGGACGGACAATCAGCCCCAGCATTTT
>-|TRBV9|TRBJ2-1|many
CASSVGWIAYNEQFF
TGTGCCAGCAGCGTAGGGTGGATTGCTTACAATGAGCAGTTCTTC
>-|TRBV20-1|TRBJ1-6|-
CSAREGHRNSPLHF
TGCAGTGCTAGAGAAGGGCATCGGAATTCACCCCTCCACTTT
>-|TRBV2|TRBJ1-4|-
CASSVGRPATNEKLFF
TGTGCCAGCAGTGTGGGCAGACCAGCAACTAATGAAAAACTGTTTTTT
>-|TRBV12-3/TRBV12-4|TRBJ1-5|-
CASSNNRGCNQPQHF
TGTGCCAGCAGTAACAACAGAGGATGCAATCAGCCCCAGCATTTT
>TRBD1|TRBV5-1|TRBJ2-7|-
CATGTGGNYEQYF
TGCGCCACCGGGACAGGGGGGAACTACGAGCAGTACTTC
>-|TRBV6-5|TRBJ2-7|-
CASKVGAGVSEQYF
TGTGCCAGCAAAGTCGGGGCTGGGGTTTCCGAGCAGTACTTC
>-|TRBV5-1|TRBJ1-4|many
CASSARGEKLFF
TGCGCCAGCAGCGCCCGGGGGGAAAAACTGTTTTTT
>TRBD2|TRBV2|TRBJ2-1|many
CASSQRDYPYNEQFF
TGTGCCAGCAGCCAACGGGACTACCCGTACAATGAGCAGTTCTTC
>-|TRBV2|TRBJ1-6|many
CASSVGQDNSPLHF
TGTGCCAGCAGCGTGGGGCAGGATAATTCACCCCTCCACTTT
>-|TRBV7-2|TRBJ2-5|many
CASSPSGSNRGTQYF
TGTGCCAGCAGCCCCTCCGGATCTAATAGGGGGACCCAGTACTTC
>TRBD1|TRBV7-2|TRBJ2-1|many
CASSLRDRDNEQFF
TGTGCCAGCAGCCTCCGGGACAGGGACAATGAGCAGTTCTTC
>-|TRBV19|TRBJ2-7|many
CASLKPGSGEQYF
TGTGCCAGTTTAAAACCGGGTTCTGGCGAGCAGTACTTC
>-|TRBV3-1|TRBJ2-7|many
CASSQVGGIEQYF
TGTGCCAGCAGCCAAGTTGGGGGGATCGAGCAGTACTTC
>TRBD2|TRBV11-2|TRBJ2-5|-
CASSLAGQQETQYF
TGTGCCAGCAGCCTAGCGGGACAGCAAGAGACCCAGTACTTC
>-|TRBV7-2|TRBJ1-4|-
CASSLQGHVGEEKLFF
TGTGCCAGCAGCTTACAGGGACATGTTGGGGAAGAAAAACTGTTTTTT
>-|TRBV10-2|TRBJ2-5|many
CASSTSGSETQYF
TGCGCCAGCAGTACCTCTGGTTCTGAGACCCAGTACTTC
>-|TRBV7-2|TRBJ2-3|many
CASSLGGFLDTQYF
TGTGCCAGCAGCTTAGGGGGGTTCCTAGATACGCAGTATTTT
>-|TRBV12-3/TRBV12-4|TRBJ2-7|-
CASSFADRGYEQYF
TGTGCCAGCAGTTTCGCGGACAGAGGGTACGAGCAGTACTTC
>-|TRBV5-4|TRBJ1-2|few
CASSVDIYGYTF
TGTGCCAGCAGCGTGGACATATATGGCTACACCTTC